A selection of T cell receptor beta chains follows, all from one sample in a study of T-cell reconstitution after alpha-beta-depleted transplantation in children. MiXCR, applied by TCRdb to the PCR reads, yields one record per CDR3 protein. The sample gives 200,000 to 250,000 distinct CDR3 sequences, about 24% of which show up once; around 4.8% is in the top ten. The source material was PBMCs, mostly from graft donor cells, sampled 360 days after TCRalphabeta/CD19-depleted stem cell transplant. The receptor set was obtained from a female patient aged 2-10 years who had a stem cell transplant for congenital amegakaryocytic thrombocytopenia, so the T cells may come from the graft donor. CDR3s leave out the opening cysteine and the closing phenylalanine or tryptophan. Fields, in order: CDR3 protein, V gene.

CDR3: ATSDSYGAF
V: TRBV24-1

CDR3: AISESGGWEDKDTQY
V: TRBV10-3

CDR3: ASSQQIMMKGDTGDTQY
V: TRBV4-1

CDR3: ASSQVGGPQETQY
V: TRBV4-1

CDR3: ASSDRGINQPQH
V: TRBV2

CDR3: ASSLQGLDTQY
V: TRBV5-1

CDR3: ASSSWVLASNQETQY
V: TRBV6-2/TRBV6-3

CDR3: ASTVSGQGIHEQF
V: TRBV13

CDR3: AISAPGLAGYNEQF
V: TRBV10-3

CDR3: AISESGTDTQY
V: TRBV10-3

CDR3: ASSLPGLAGVGETQY
V: TRBV11-2

CDR3: SARGTGQRIRSYNEQF
V: TRBV20-1

CDR3: ASSLGAGGSYEQY
V: TRBV7-2

CDR3: ASRDPTRISNEQF
V: TRBV12-3/TRBV12-4

CDR3: ASSHLFTGRDTEAF
V: TRBV3-1

CDR3: ASSLGRETEVF
V: TRBV5-1

CDR3: ASSLKVLSSYNEQF
V: TRBV5-1

CDR3: ASSQEQWNEQF
V: TRBV4-2

CDR3: ASSPSGRGYGYT
V: TRBV11-2

CDR3: ATTTEAF
V: TRBV2

CDR3: ASRDGYDEQF
V: TRBV10-2

CDR3: ASSSLQWLETQY
V: TRBV27

CDR3: SASDGFYSPLH
V: TRBV20-1

CDR3: ASSQKSPWTGDGYGELF
V: TRBV4-1

CDR3: ASSQGFGRLAGVSEQY
V: TRBV4-3

CDR3: ASSEPRDPDTQY
V: TRBV5-4

CDR3: ASSHSPSRGAYNEQF
V: TRBV3-1

CDR3: ASSRTRYTDTQY
V: TRBV4-1

CDR3: ASSTGLNTEAF
V: TRBV18

CDR3: ASSLLGQSYNSPLH
V: TRBV5-1

CDR3: ASIGPANTGELF
V: TRBV5-1

CDR3: ASRNGQGSNEQF
V: TRBV5-6

CDR3: ASPDEQY
V: TRBV28

CDR3: ASRGRDEKLF
V: TRBV5-1

CDR3: ASSRSPHEQY
V: TRBV12-3/TRBV12-4

CDR3: ASSLDVQETQY
V: TRBV7-9

CDR3: ASSQDVENIQY
V: TRBV4-2

CDR3: ASRPEWNSFNYGYT
V: TRBV6-1

CDR3: ASRDSVGANVLT
V: TRBV12-3/TRBV12-4

CDR3: ANSQYDRSYEQY
V: TRBV3-1

CDR3: SARSGQETQY
V: TRBV20-1

CDR3: ASSFQGNSYEQY
V: TRBV7-2

CDR3: ASSWGRPGLGLTGELF
V: TRBV12-3/TRBV12-4

CDR3: ASSYSNTGELF
V: TRBV12-3/TRBV12-4

CDR3: ASSRYLTGGRENEQF
V: TRBV18

CDR3: STTTARDTQY
V: TRBV20-1

CDR3: ASSPGWAADTQY
V: TRBV7-8

CDR3: ASSQASVANEQF
V: TRBV3-1

CDR3: ASTSLAGADEQY
V: TRBV6-1

CDR3: ASSSQYTQY
V: TRBV23-1

CDR3: SARVMTVSYEQY
V: TRBV20-1

CDR3: ASRVDSLDEAF
V: TRBV6-1

CDR3: SANQLAIDEQY
V: TRBV20-1

CDR3: ASSLLGGRQNTGELF
V: TRBV3-1

CDR3: ASSARRGTEAF
V: TRBV7-2

CDR3: ASSLGPHNEQF
V: TRBV6-5

CDR3: SVLVARGVWYNEQF
V: TRBV20-1